The rows below give T cell receptor beta chains drawn from one sample of a study of molecular identifiers for immune sequencing clone quantification. TCRdb itself ran the PCR reads through MiXCR, one entry per CDR3 protein. The sample has 80,000 to 95,000 distinct CDR3 sequences, under 20% seen once. Source material: naive CD8+ T cells from blood, with Jurkat cell RNA spiked in. The receptors come from a human donor in good health. Some libraries in this study had Jurkat cell RNA spiked in. The CDR3 runs from the conserved cysteine through the conserved F or W. The order of the fields is D gene, clone size, J gene, V gene, CDR3 DNA, CDR3 protein. A D gene is named only where the DNA matches it firmly. Clone sizes are given selectively: once, few, many, or a class where the clone is expanded.

d_gene: .; abundance: many; j_gene: TRBJ1-1; v_gene: TRBV4-3; CDR3nt: TGCGCCAGCAGCCAAACTGGACAGCTTTACGCTTTCTTT; CDR3aa: CASSQTGQLYAFF
d_gene: .; abundance: many; j_gene: TRBJ2-3; v_gene: TRBV20-1; CDR3nt: TGCAGTGCTAGAGCAGGGGTTGGGAGCACAGATACGCAGTATTTT; CDR3aa: CSARAGVGSTDTQYF
d_gene: .; abundance: many; j_gene: TRBJ2-3; v_gene: TRBV5-4; CDR3nt: TGTGCCAGCAGCTACCTTGAGGTTTATGGCACAGATACGCAGTATTTT; CDR3aa: CASSYLEVYGTDTQYF
d_gene: .; abundance: few; j_gene: TRBJ1-2; v_gene: TRBV27; CDR3nt: TGTGCCAGCAGTGCCCAGGGGTGGGTTTCTGGCTACACCTTC; CDR3aa: CASSAQGWVSGYTF
d_gene: .; abundance: many; j_gene: TRBJ1-1; v_gene: TRBV28; CDR3nt: TGTGCCAGCAGTTTCGCGCCCCAAACTGAAGCTTTCTTT; CDR3aa: CASSFAPQTEAFF
d_gene: TRBD1; abundance: many; j_gene: TRBJ1-5; v_gene: TRBV15; CDR3nt: TGTGCCACCAGCAGAGAGGGAACAGGGGGCAATCAGCCCCAGCATTTT; CDR3aa: CATSREGTGGNQPQHF
d_gene: .; abundance: many; j_gene: TRBJ2-2; v_gene: TRBV11-2; CDR3nt: TGTGCCAGCAGTTATAGTACAAACACCGGGGAGCTGTTTTTT; CDR3aa: CASSYSTNTGELFF
d_gene: TRBD1; abundance: many; j_gene: TRBJ1-1; v_gene: TRBV4-3; CDR3nt: TGCGCCAGCAGCCAAGGGCTTTTCACAGGGGGCAGGGGGACTGAAGCTTTCTTT; CDR3aa: CASSQGLFTGGRGTEAFF
d_gene: .; abundance: many; j_gene: TRBJ1-4; v_gene: TRBV15; CDR3nt: TGTGCCACCAACTCAGGGTTCTCTAGTGAAAAACTGTTTTTT; CDR3aa: CATNSGFSSEKLFF
d_gene: .; abundance: many; j_gene: TRBJ1-1; v_gene: TRBV19; CDR3nt: TGTGCCAGTACCCCTGGGAGGGTGGCTGAAGCTTTCTTT; CDR3aa: CASTPGRVAEAFF
d_gene: TRBD2; abundance: many; j_gene: TRBJ2-3; v_gene: TRBV15; CDR3nt: TGTGCCACCAGCAGAAAGACTAGCGGGTCTAGCACAGATACGCAGTATTTT; CDR3aa: CATSRKTSGSSTDTQYF
d_gene: .; abundance: .; j_gene: TRBJ1-4; v_gene: TRBV29-1; CDR3nt: TGCAGCGTTGTTAGTGGCTCTGAAAAACTGTTTTTT; CDR3aa: CSVVSGSEKLFF
d_gene: TRBD2; abundance: many; j_gene: TRBJ2-7; v_gene: TRBV6-6; CDR3nt: TGTGCCAGCAGGCTAGCGGGAGGAACCCACGAGCAGTACTTC; CDR3aa: CASRLAGGTHEQYF
d_gene: TRBD1; abundance: many; j_gene: TRBJ1-4; v_gene: TRBV4-1; CDR3nt: TGCGCCAGCAGCCATGGTATGGGACAGATTAATGAAAAACTGTTTTTT; CDR3aa: CASSHGMGQINEKLFF
d_gene: .; abundance: .; j_gene: TRBJ1-2; v_gene: TRBV6-5; CDR3nt: TGTGCCAGCAGTCCGGGACTTGATCGAGGCTACACCTTC; CDR3aa: CASSPGLDRGYTF
d_gene: TRBD2; abundance: .; j_gene: TRBJ2-3; v_gene: TRBV27; CDR3nt: TGTGCCAGCAATAGAGACGGGAGGGCTGCAGATACGCAGTATTTT; CDR3aa: CASNRDGRAADTQYF
d_gene: .; abundance: once; j_gene: TRBJ2-7; v_gene: TRBV6-2/TRBV6-3; CDR3nt: TGTGCCAGCAGTTATAACTTTAACTACGAGCAGTACTTC; CDR3aa: CASSYNFNYEQYF
d_gene: TRBD2; abundance: many; j_gene: TRBJ2-7; v_gene: TRBV4-1; CDR3nt: TGCGCCAGCAGCCAAGATGTAGCGGGAGGGACCAACTACGAGCAGTACTTC; CDR3aa: CASSQDVAGGTNYEQYF